The clone carrying this T cell receptor (beta chain) came up a few times. As yet, its antigen is unknown. CDR1 and CDR2 (germline): SGHDN, FVKESK. The CDR3 is made up of 13 amino acids. Trimming removed 0 bases at V and 7 bases at J, with 6 bases between. The data originate from a study of T cell repertoires in cytomegalovirus infection. Background on the study: Both a matching HLA type and CMV infection were indicated by public TCR beta signatures.

TCRdb reprocessed the reads via MiXCR and lists one record per CDR3 protein. Of about 150,000 distinct CDR3 sequences listed, around 30% are singletons. The rearrangement links TRBV14 to TRBJ2-2; D ambiguous. The sequencing used CD8+ T cells from cultured PBMCs, collected from culture after CMV antigen stimulation. This receptor was identified in a human donor in good health (CMV status not recorded). Some clones in this sample may be carry-over from other donors' samples. The CDR3 sequence is CASSQDIYGELFF. Here the CDR3 DNA reads TGTGCCAGCAGCCAAGATATTTACGGGGAGCTGTTTTTT.